The 23 T cell receptor beta chains below all came from one sample that was sequenced in a study of cytomegalovirus exposure and HLA in healthy donors. The PCR was carried out with 60 Vbeta primers and 13 Jbeta primers. Here immunoSEQ multiplex PCR was the method, and the copy in TCRdb shows in-frame clones only, minus some. The sample shows approximately 140,000 clones, 88% of them seen only once. Material for sequencing was PBMCs. The receptors here all came from a woman aged 40-49 years in good health and CMV-seronegative.

V usage is TRBV28 and J usage is TRBJ2-1; 9 bases align to TRBD2. The CDR3 runs to 15 residues. Germline trimming cut 7 bases from V and 4 bases from J; bases unmatched to any gene: 8. Germline CDR1 and CDR2: MDHEN and SYDVKM. CDR3 in DNA: TGTGCCAGCAAACCTCGACTAGCGGATTACAATGAGCAGTTCTTC. Residues: CASKPRLADYNEQFF.

The V and J genes are TRBV5-1 and TRBJ2-5; TRBD1 matches 9 bases. This CDR3 has 15 residues. V dropped 3 bases and J dropped 2; count of bases not matched to a gene: 5. Looked up from germline, CDR1 is SGHRS and CDR2 is YFSETQ. CDR3 region: CASSWGQGTQETQYF. The CDR3 nucleotides read TGCGCCAGCAGCTGGGGACAGGGCACTCAAGAGACCCAGTACTTC.

V is TRBV7-9 and J is TRBJ2-5; 7 bases line up with TRBD1. V lost 1 base and J lost 4; bases outside the gene matches: 3. This CDR3 has 14 amino acids. Germline-derived CDR1 and CDR2 are SEHNR and FQNEAQ (reference sequence). CDR3 residues: CASSLEGGVETQYF. The CDR3 nucleotides are TGTGCCAGCAGCTTAGAAGGGGGCGTAGAGACCCAGTACTTC. The entire variable domain, with the rest obtained from reference TRBV7-9 and TRBJ2-5, is as follows: DTGVSQNPRHKITKRGQNVTFRCDPISEHNRLYWYRQTLGQGPEFLTYFQNEAQLEKSRLLSDRFSAERPKGSFSTLEIQRTEQGDSAMYLCASSLEGGVETQYFGPGTRLLVL.

The chain is built from TRBV7-6 and TRBJ2-1, with 9 bases that match TRBD2. Germline V lookup: CDR1 SGHVS, CDR2 FNYEAQ. This CDR3 has 14 residues. Unmatched junction bases numbered 3, after V lost 5 bases and J lost 4 bases. Written as DNA, the CDR3 is TGTGCCAGCAGCCCGCTAGCGGGGTACAATGAGCAGTTCTTC. It specifies CASSPLAGYNEQFF.

This clone came up once. The chain combines TRBV6-6 with TRBJ2-1; D is ambiguous. The CDR3 has 13 amino acids. Per the germline V gene, CDR1 is MNHNY and CDR2 is SVGAGI (reference sequence). The V end was cut by 7 bases, the J end by 4 bases, with 11 bases between. Here the CDR3 DNA reads TGTGCCAGCACCATAACAGATTACAATGAGCAGTTCTTC. Its protein product is CASTITDYNEQFF.

The gene calls are TRBV11-2 and TRBJ2-7, with 11 bases lining up with TRBD2. The CDR3 extends over 14 amino acids. The germline CDR1 and CDR2 sequences are SGHAT and FQNNGV. V was clipped by 4 bases and J by 7 bases; unmatched bases: 6. CDR3 loop: CASSSTSGRSEQYF. CDR3 coding DNA: TGTGCCAGCAGCTCTACTAGCGGGAGAAGTGAGCAGTACTTC.

V and J are TRBV6-6 and TRBJ2-1; no clear D gene. The CDR3 is 13 amino acids. The V gene's germline CDR1 is MNHNY and CDR2 SVGAGI (reference sequence). The ends were cut back, 0 bases at V and 7 bases at J, with 7 bases in the middle. The CDR3 DNA reads as TGTGCCAGCAGTTACTCATATCTTAATGAGCAGTTCTTC. This sequence encodes CASSYSYLNEQFF.

This chain connects TRBV28 to TRBJ2-3, with a possible D match to TRBD2 (5 bases). The CDR3 is 14 amino acids. From germline, CDR1 is MDHEN and CDR2 SYDVKM. V lost 8 bases and J 0 bases, leaving 12 bases between the germline ends. The CDR3 DNA reads TGTGCCAGCGACGAGCGGTCTAGCACAGATACGCAGTATTTT. Its translation is CASDERSSTDTQYF.

V and J are TRBV7-2 and TRBJ2-2; perhaps TRBD2 as D (5 bases). V lost 5 bases and J 0 bases, leaving 19 bases between the germline ends. Germline values: CDR1 SGHTA, CDR2 FQGNSA. This CDR3 region has 18 residues. In DNA form, the CDR3 reads TGTGCCAGCAGCCCCCTGGGTCTAGCAGTAACGAACACCGGGGAGCTGTTTTTT. Translated: CASSPLGLAVTNTGELFF. The whole variable domain, filled in from reference TRBV7-2 and TRBJ2-2, reads GAGVSQSPSNKVTEKGKDVELRCDPISGHTALYWYRQSLGQGLEFLIYFQGNSAPDKSGLPSDRFSAERTGGSVSTLTIQRTQQEDSAVYLCASSPLGLAVTNTGELFFGEGSRLTVL.

This chain links TRBV5-6 with TRBJ1-1; 9 bases agree with TRBD1. Losses at the gene ends were 0 bases for V and 4 bases for J; bases not matched to a gene: 1. CDR3 size: 14 residues. CDR1 and CDR2 from the germline V gene are SGHDT and YYEEEE. CDR3 nucleotides: TGTGCCAGCAGCTTGGGACAGGGGGGCACTGAAGCTTTCTTT. Amino acids: CASSLGQGGTEAFF.

This chain uses TRBV7-9 with TRBJ2-4; 9 bases match TRBD1. The germline CDR1 and CDR2 sequences are SEHNR and FQNEAQ (reference sequence). The CDR3 contains 15 residues. The junction had 6 bases not matched to a gene; V was cut back by 6 bases and J by 3 bases. CDR3 residues: CASSPTGQGKNIQYF. DNA for the CDR3: TGTGCCAGCAGTCCGACGGGACAGGGCAAAAACATTCAGTACTTC.

J is TRBJ2-5 and V is TRBV7-8; D not resolved. The CDR3 is 12 residues long. Trimming shortened V by 6 bases and J by 1 base, and 6 bases separated the two germline ends. CDR1 is SGHVS and CDR2 is FQNEAQ in the germline V gene. CDR3 sequence: CASRDTQETQYF. CDR3 nucleotides: TGTGCCAGCAGAGACACCCAAGAGACCCAGTACTTC.

J is TRBJ2-3 and V is TRBV7-9; 9 bases map to TRBD2. This CDR3 spans 14 amino acids. Germline-derived CDR1 and CDR2 are SEHNR and FQNEAQ (reference sequence). V lost 3 bases, J lost 3 bases, and 1 base stayed unmatched. The CDR3 protein is CASSLREGTDTQYF. The CDR3, as DNA: TGTGCCAGCAGCTTGCGGGAGGGGACAGATACGCAGTATTTT.

The gene calls are TRBV7-2 and TRBJ2-1; 12 nucleotides match TRBD1. With 0 bases clipped from V and 8 bases from J, the junction kept 5 bases outside the gene matches. In germline, CDR1 is SGHTA, CDR2 FQGNSA. The CDR3 has 16 residues. CDR3 sequence (DNA): TGTGCCAGCAGCTTAGCGGCGGGGACAGGGGGCCATGAGCAGTTCTTC. Encoded protein: CASSLAAGTGGHEQFF.

The chain joins TRBV28 to TRBJ2-5, with a possible D match to TRBD1 (5 bases). This CDR3 has 14 residues. From germline, CDR1 is MDHEN and CDR2 SYDVKM. V lost 6 bases and J lost 5, with 16 bases in between. The CDR3 nucleotides read TGTGCCAGCAGCATAAGCAAGGGGTGGGAGACCCAGTACTTC. Translating gives CASSISKGWETQYF. The entire variable domain, with the rest obtained from reference TRBV28 and TRBJ2-5, is as follows: DVKVTQSSRYLVKRTGEKVFLECVQDMDHENMFWYRQDPGLGLRLIYFSYDVKMKEKGDIPEGYSVSREKKERFSLILESASTNQTSMYLCASSISKGWETQYFGPGTRLLVL.

V is TRBV18 and J is TRBJ2-3; TRBD2 matches 10 bases. Germline CDR1 reads KGHSH; CDR2 reads LQKENI. With V trimmed by 2 bases and J by 0 bases, 11 bases remained unmatched. The CDR3 has 19 amino acids. The DNA for the CDR3 is TGTGCCAGCTCACCAACGAGCGGGAGGGCCCCAGGGAGCACAGATACGCAGTATTTT. Its translation is CASSPTSGRAPGSTDTQYF.

The chain joins TRBV27 to TRBJ1-2; 8 bases match TRBD1. The ends lost 3 bases at V and 8 bases at J; junction bases unmatched: 2. This CDR3 is 12 amino acids long. Germline lookup yields CDR1 MNHEY and CDR2 SMNVEV (reference sequence). The CDR3 coding sequence is TGTGCCAGCAGTTTCGCAGGGGGCGGCTACACCTTC. It is translated as CASSFAGGGYTF.

The J gene is TRBJ1-1, the V gene TRBV7-2; TRBD1 might be the D (6 bases). This CDR3 has 17 amino acids. The germline gives CDR1 SGHTA, CDR2 FQGNSA. The V end was cut by 1 base, the J end by 0 bases, with 15 bases between. This CDR3 reads CASSLVGTPMVNTEAFF. For the CDR3, the DNA is TGTGCCAGCAGCTTAGTGGGGACACCTATGGTGAACACTGAAGCTTTCTTT.

J is TRBJ2-7 and V is TRBV5-1; tentative D call: TRBD1 (6 bases). Germline V gives CDR1 SGHRS, CDR2 YFSETQ. With 4 bases removed from V and 4 bases from J, the gap between germline ends came to 12 bases. The CDR3 consists of 13 residues. The CDR3 region has the DNA TGCGCCAGCAGCCCAGGACAGTTTTACGAGCAGTACTTC. Amino acid sequence: CASSPGQFYEQYF.

This clone came up once. The V gene is TRBV5-1, the J gene TRBJ2-2; the D is unclear. Germline V gene data show CDR1 as SGHRS and CDR2 as YFSETQ. This CDR3 has 14 amino acids. Trimming shortened V by 4 bases and J by 3 bases, and 10 bases separated the two germline ends. The chain's CDR3 is CASSPGWDTGELFF. DNA of the CDR3: TGCGCCAGCAGCCCGGGTTGGGACACCGGGGAGCTGTTTTTT.

This sequence joins TRBV10-3 and TRBJ2-7, with 15 positions matching TRBD2. The CDR3 spans 19 residues. Germline CDR1 ENHRY, CDR2 SYGVKD. J lost 0 bases, V lost 3 bases, and 9 bases had no gene match. The CDR3 DNA reads TGTGCCATCAGTGAAGGGACTAGCGGGAGGAAGGGCATCTCCTACGAGCAGTACTTC. It translates to CAISEGTSGRKGISYEQYF.

The chain's CDR3 is CASSVAPQSTGELFF. The CDR3 DNA reads as TGTGCCAGCAGCGTGGCACCCCAGTCCACCGGGGAGCTGTTTTTT. The chain combines TRBV9 with TRBJ2-2; D gene unclear. This CDR3 is 15 amino acids long. With 2 bases removed from V and 4 bases from J, the gap between germline ends came to 12 bases. Germline V gene sequence: CDR1 SGDLS, CDR2 YYNGEE.

This clone has a single count. The chain joins TRBV27 to TRBJ2-3; 12 nucleotides match TRBD2. Trimming at V came to 5 bases and at J to 2 bases, leaving 5 bases not matched to a gene. There are 16 residues in the CDR3. Looked up from germline, CDR1 is MNHEY and CDR2 is SMNVEV (reference sequence). This CDR3 reads CASSLLAGGPTDTQYF. The CDR3, as DNA: TGTGCCAGCAGTCTACTAGCGGGAGGCCCCACAGATACGCAGTATTTT.